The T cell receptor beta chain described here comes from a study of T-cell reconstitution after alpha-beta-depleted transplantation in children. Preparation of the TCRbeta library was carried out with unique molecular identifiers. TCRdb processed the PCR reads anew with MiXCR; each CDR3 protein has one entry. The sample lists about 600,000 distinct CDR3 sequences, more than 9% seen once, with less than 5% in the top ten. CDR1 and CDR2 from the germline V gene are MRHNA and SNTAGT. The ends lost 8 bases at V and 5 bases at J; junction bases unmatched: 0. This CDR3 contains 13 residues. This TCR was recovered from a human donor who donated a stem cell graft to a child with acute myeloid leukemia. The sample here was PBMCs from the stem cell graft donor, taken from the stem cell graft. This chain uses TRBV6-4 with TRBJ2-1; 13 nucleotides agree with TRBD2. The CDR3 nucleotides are TGTGCCAGCGGGACTAGCGGGAACAATGAGCAGTTCTTC. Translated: CASGTSGNNEQFF.